One sample yielded the 20 T cell receptor beta chains listed below, sequenced in a study of shared clonotypes between healthy human individuals. TCRdb keeps only in-frame clones here, not all; method: immunoSEQ multiplex PCR. The repertoire holds about 700,000 clones, with roughly 70% as singletons. The sample was memory CD4+ T cells sorted from blood. Subset of the sample: CD45RA-negative fraction. The origin of the receptors is a woman aged 25 to 39 in good health.

V gene TRBV14 combines with J gene TRBJ1-1; D is unclear. The germline V gene has CDR1 SGHDN and CDR2 FVKESK. V was pared by 0 bases and J by 6 bases, with 14 bases between. The CDR3 consists of 15 residues. Written as DNA, the CDR3 is TGTGCCAGCAGCCAAGATCGGCTAGCCGGGGCTGAAGCTTTCTTT. This translates into CASSQDRLAGAEAFF.

This clone was detected a few times. The chain couples TRBV5-1 to TRBJ2-6; D is ambiguous. Trimming cost V 0 bases and J 3 bases, with 10 bases left between them. The germline CDR1 and CDR2 sequences are SGHRS and YFSETQ. The CDR3 is 16 residues long. CDR3 in amino acids: CASSLESYGGANVLTF. CDR3 in DNA: TGCGCCAGCAGCTTGGAGTCGTATGGTGGGGCCAACGTCCTGACTTTC.

The chain has TRBV15 and TRBJ1-1; D not resolved. From germline, CDR1 is LNHNV and CDR2 YYDKDF (reference sequence). Between the trimmed V and J ends, which lost 0 bases and 0 bases, there was a span of 14 bases. The CDR3 covers 17 residues. CDR3 nucleotide sequence: TGTGCCACCAGCAGAGACCCAACAGCCTACATGAACACTGAAGCTTTCTTT. It codes for CATSRDPTAYMNTEAFF. The whole variable domain, filled in from reference TRBV15 and TRBJ1-1, reads DAMVIQNPRYQVTQFGKPVTLSCSQTLNHNVMYWYQQKSSQAPKLLFHYYDKDFNNEADTPDNFQSRRPNTSFCFLDIRSPGLGDTAMYLCATSRDPTAYMNTEAFFGQGTRLTVV.

The count of this clone is one. This CDR3 is CASSQAWGQGVYGYTF. The DNA of the CDR3 is TGCGCCAGCAGCCAAGCGTGGGGACAGGGGGTCTATGGCTACACCTTC. This rearrangement joins TRBV4-1 to TRBJ1-2, with TRBD1 identical over 11 bases. This CDR3 region has 16 residues. With V trimmed by 1 base and J by 4 bases, 5 bases remained unmatched. CDR1 MGHRA and CDR2 YSYEKL come from the germline V gene.

J is TRBJ2-1 and V is TRBV6-6; D is perhaps TRBD2 (6 bases). This CDR3 spans 13 amino acids. Between the trimmed V and J ends, which lost 3 bases and 13 bases, there was a span of 16 bases. CDR1 is MNHNY, CDR2 SVGAGI, per germline (reference sequence). CDR3 protein: CASSYESRDSQFF. The CDR3, as DNA: TGTGCCAGCAGTTATGAATCCCGGGACTCACAGTTCTTC.

This sequence joins TRBV7-2 and TRBJ2-5, with TRBD2 identical over 14 bases. The J segment lost 5 bases and the V segment lost 4 bases, leaving 12 bases of the junction unmatched. Germline V gene lookup returns CDR1 SGHTA and CDR2 FQGNSA. This CDR3 spans 18 amino acids. CDR3 DNA: TGTGCCAGCAGCTCAAAAAGACTAGCGGGAGGGCCGGGGGAGACCCAGTACTTC. It translates to CASSSKRLAGGPGETQYF.

A few counts support this clone. The rearrangement uses TRBV4-1 and TRBJ1-2; D gene uncertain. Trimming stripped 3 bases from V and 0 bases from J, with 11 bases between. CDR3 length: 15 amino acids. Germline-derived CDR1 and CDR2 are MGHRA and YSYEKL. CDR3 in amino acids: CASSQRAVANYGYTF. As DNA, the CDR3 is TGCGCCAGCAGCCAGCGGGCCGTAGCTAACTATGGCTACACCTTC.

The chain combines TRBV2 with TRBJ1-1; maybe TRBD1 (5 bases). Trimming pared 7 bases from V and 0 bases from J, leaving 12 bases between. Germline assignment: CDR1 SNHLY and CDR2 FYNNEI. CDR3 size: 14 residues. The CDR3 protein is CASKVGDLNTEAFF. CDR3 coding DNA: TGTGCCAGCAAGGTAGGGGATCTGAACACTGAAGCTTTCTTT.

This clone was counted a single time. The chain recombines TRBV5-1 with TRBJ2-7, with unresolved D. The CDR3 has 11 amino acids. Germline V gene data show CDR1 as SGHRS and CDR2 as YFSETQ. V lost 1 base and J lost 6, with 5 bases in between. The DNA for the CDR3 is TGCGCCAGCAGCTTGACTCTCGAGCAGTACTTC. Protein sequence: CASSLTLEQYF.

This chain uses TRBV5-1 with TRBJ1-4; 8 nucleotides line up with TRBD1. Germline V gene data show CDR1 as SGHRS and CDR2 as YFSETQ. The CDR3 is 14 amino acids. The V and J ends lost 2 bases and 8 bases, in that order; junction bases with no gene match: 5. CDR3 amino acids: CASSFSTGEEKLFF. CDR3 in DNA: TGCGCCAGCAGCTTCTCGACAGGGGAAGAAAAACTGTTTTTT.

Here the CDR3 DNA reads TGTGCCAGCAGAGACAAGAGACAGAACCCCTACGAGCAGTACTTC. Amino acid sequence: CASRDKRQNPYEQYF. This chain links TRBV6-5 with TRBJ2-7; D perhaps matches TRBD1 (5 bases). CDR1 and CDR2 (germline): MNHEY, SVGAGI. Trimming removed 6 bases at V and 2 bases at J, with 17 bases between. This CDR3 has 15 residues.

The rearrangement uses TRBV10-2 and TRBJ1-1; no clear D gene. CDR3 length: 13 amino acids. Germline V gene sequence: CDR1 WSHSY, CDR2 SAAADI. V lost 4 bases and J lost 3, with 9 bases in between. In DNA, the CDR3 is TGCGCCAGCAGTGGGCTTACAGACACTGAAGCTTTCTTT. Amino acid sequence: CASSGLTDTEAFF.

This sequence joins TRBV4-1 and TRBJ1-4, with no clear D. This CDR3 is built from 15 residues. V was pared by 2 bases and J by 5 bases, with 12 bases between. Germline V gene data show CDR1 as MGHRA and CDR2 as YSYEKL. DNA for the CDR3: TGCGCCAGCAGCCAACTATGGTTAGGGAATGAAAAACTGTTTTTT. This codes for CASSQLWLGNEKLFF.

Notes on this clone: The same CDR3 is also encoded by other DNA sequences in this sample. The J gene is TRBJ2-1, the V gene TRBV5-1, with 10 bases fitting TRBD2. CDR3 size: 16 residues. The germline V gene encodes CDR1 SGHRS and CDR2 YFSETQ. V shed 4 bases, J shed 1 base, and the junction held 5 bases outside the gene matches. The CDR3 DNA reads TGCGCCAGCAGCCCATCAGCGGGAGGGTCCTACAATGAGCAGTTCTTC. It translates to CASSPSAGGSYNEQFF.

Worth noting for this clone: The same CDR3 is also encoded by other DNA sequences in this sample. This chain joins TRBV11-3 and TRBJ2-2; TRBD2 matches at 9 bases. V lost 3 bases, J lost 0 bases, and 2 bases stayed unmatched. CDR1 SGHNT and CDR2 YENEEA come from the germline V gene. This CDR3 region has 16 residues. The CDR3 region has the DNA TGTGCCAGCAGCTTTAGCGGGAGCGCGAACACCGGGGAGCTGTTTTTT. Its translation: CASSFSGSANTGELFF.

V gene TRBV19 combines with J gene TRBJ2-7, with 10 bases aligning to TRBD1. Germline values: CDR1 LNHDA, CDR2 SQIVND (reference sequence). Trimming removed 7 bases from V and 5 bases from J; junction bases left unmatched: 5. CDR3 length: 13 amino acids. The DNA of the CDR3 is TGTGCCAGTAAGAGGACAGGGGGGAACGAGCAGTACTTC. Amino acids: CASKRTGGNEQYF.

The J gene is TRBJ2-1, the V gene TRBV5-8; 15 bases are shared with TRBD2. J was trimmed by 4 bases and V by 4 bases; bases with no gene match: 6. This CDR3 region has 17 residues. The germline V gene encodes CDR1 SGHTS and CDR2 YDEGEE. For the CDR3, the DNA is TGTGCCAGCAGCAGGGGACTAGCGGGAGGTGGTTACAATGAGCAGTTCTTC. Its protein is CASSRGLAGGGYNEQFF.

V gene TRBV18 combines with J gene TRBJ1-5, with TRBD1 matching over 8 bases. Germline lookup yields CDR1 KGHSH and CDR2 LQKENI. This CDR3 has 18 residues. After removal of 2 bases from V and 1 base from J, the junction contained 10 bases not matched to a gene. CDR3 region: CASSPNIGTGLSNQPQHF. The DNA of the CDR3 is TGTGCCAGCTCACCAAACATAGGGACAGGATTGAGCAATCAGCCCCAGCATTTT.

This clone was recorded a few times. The gene calls are TRBV30 and TRBJ1-4; TRBD1 matches 7 bases. J gave up 3 bases and V 2 bases, and 3 bases lay outside the gene matches. The CDR3 is 14 amino acids. Germline CDR1 GTSNPN, CDR2 SVGIG (reference sequence). CDR3 region: CAWSQTGSNEKLFF. DNA of the CDR3: TGTGCCTGGAGTCAGACAGGGTCTAATGAAAAACTGTTTTTT.

The V gene is TRBV19, the J gene TRBJ2-7; 10 nucleotides line up with TRBD2. V shed 4 bases and J 10 bases; nucleotides not matched to a gene: 4. Germline V gene sequence: CDR1 LNHDA, CDR2 SQIVND (reference sequence). The CDR3 loop spans 12 amino acids. CDR3 sequence reads: CASSRTSGEQYF. The CDR3 region has the DNA TGTGCCAGTAGTAGGACTAGCGGAGAACAGTACTTC.